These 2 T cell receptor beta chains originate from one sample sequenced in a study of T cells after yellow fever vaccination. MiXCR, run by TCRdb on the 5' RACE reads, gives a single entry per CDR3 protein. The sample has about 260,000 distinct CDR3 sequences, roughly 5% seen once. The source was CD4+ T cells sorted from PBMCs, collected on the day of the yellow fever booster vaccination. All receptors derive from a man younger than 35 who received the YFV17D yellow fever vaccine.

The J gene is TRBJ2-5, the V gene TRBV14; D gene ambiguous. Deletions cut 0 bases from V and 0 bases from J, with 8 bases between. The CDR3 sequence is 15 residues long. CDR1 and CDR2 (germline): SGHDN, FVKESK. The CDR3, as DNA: TGTGCCAGCAGCCAAGATTGGGGATACCAAGAGACCCAGTACTTC. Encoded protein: CASSQDWGYQETQYF.

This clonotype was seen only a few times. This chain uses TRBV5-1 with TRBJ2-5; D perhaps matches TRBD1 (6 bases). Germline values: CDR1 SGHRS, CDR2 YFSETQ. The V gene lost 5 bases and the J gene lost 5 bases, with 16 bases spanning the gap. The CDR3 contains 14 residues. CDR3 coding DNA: TGCGCCAGCAGTGGGGGCGCGACCGGCGAGACCCAGTACTTC. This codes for CASSGGATGETQYF.